Listed here is a single TCR beta chain. The CDR3 has 13 residues. Germline V gene data show CDR1 as MNHEY and CDR2 as SMNVEV (reference sequence). Trimming cost V 1 base and J 8 bases; bases outside gene matches: 3. This entry belongs to a study of T cell changes during pregnancy in multiple sclerosis. The repertoire was sequenced with immunoSEQ multiplex PCR; TCRdb's copy has only in-frame clones and lacks some. The table lists fewer than 60,000 clones, roughly 92% of them singletons. This TCR was recovered from a female donor with multiple sclerosis, enrolled in a pregnancy study. The V and J genes are TRBV27 and TRBJ1-2; 8 nucleotides line up with TRBD1. The input for sequencing was CD4+ T cells from peripheral blood mononuclear cells, taken after pregnancy. In DNA form, the CDR3 reads TGTGCCAGCAGTTTATTTGGACAGGGCGGCTACACCTTC. Protein product: CASSLFGQGGYTF.